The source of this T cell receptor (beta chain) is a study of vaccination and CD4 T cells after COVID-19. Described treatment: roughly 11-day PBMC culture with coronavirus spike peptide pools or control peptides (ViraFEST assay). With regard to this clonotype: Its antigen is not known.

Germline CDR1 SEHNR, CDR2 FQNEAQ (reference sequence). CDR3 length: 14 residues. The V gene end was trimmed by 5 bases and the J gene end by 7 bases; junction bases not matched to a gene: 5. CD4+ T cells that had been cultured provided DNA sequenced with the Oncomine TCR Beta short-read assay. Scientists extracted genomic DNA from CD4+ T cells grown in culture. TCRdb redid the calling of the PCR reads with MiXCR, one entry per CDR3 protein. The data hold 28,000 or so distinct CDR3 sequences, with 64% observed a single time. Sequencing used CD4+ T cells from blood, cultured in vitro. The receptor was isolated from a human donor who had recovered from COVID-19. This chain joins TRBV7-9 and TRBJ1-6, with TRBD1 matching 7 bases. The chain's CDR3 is CASSLTGLNSPLHF. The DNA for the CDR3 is TGTGCCAGCAGCCTGACAGGGCTGAATTCACCCCTCCACTTT. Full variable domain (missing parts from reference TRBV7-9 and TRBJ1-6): DTGVSQNPRHKITKRGQNVTFRCDPISEHNRLYWYRQTLGQGPEFLTYFQNEAQLEKSRLLSDRFSAERPKGSFSTLEIQRTEQGDSAMYLCASSLTGLNSPLHFGNGTRLTVT.